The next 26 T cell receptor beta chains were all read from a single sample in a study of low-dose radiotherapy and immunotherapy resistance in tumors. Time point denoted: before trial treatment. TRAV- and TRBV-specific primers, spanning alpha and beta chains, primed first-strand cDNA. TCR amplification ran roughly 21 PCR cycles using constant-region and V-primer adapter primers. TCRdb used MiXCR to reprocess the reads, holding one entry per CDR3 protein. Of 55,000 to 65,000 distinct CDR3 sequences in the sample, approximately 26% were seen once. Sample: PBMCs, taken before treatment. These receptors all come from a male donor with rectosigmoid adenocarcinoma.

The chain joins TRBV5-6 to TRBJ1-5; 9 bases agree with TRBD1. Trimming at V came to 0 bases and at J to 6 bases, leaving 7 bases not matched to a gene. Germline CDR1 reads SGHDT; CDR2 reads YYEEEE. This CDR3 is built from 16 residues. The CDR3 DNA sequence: TGTGCCAGCAGCTTGGGCGCATCGGACAGGGGTCAGCCCCAGCATTTT. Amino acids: CASSLGASDRGQPQHF.

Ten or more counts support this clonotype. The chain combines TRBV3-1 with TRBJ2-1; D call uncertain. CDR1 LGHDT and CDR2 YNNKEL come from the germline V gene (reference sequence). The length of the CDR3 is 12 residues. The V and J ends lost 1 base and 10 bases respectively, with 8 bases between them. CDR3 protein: CASSQGRPEQFF. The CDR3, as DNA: TGTGCCAGCAGCCAAGGCCGGCCAGAGCAGTTCTTC.

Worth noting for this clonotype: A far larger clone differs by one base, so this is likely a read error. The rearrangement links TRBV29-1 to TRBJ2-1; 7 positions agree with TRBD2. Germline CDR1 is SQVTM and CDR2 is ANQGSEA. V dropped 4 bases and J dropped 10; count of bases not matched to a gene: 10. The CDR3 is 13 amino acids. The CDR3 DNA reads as TGCAGCGTTGCAGTTTTGGGGGAGGGAGAGCAGTTCTTC. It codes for CSVAVLGEGEQFF.

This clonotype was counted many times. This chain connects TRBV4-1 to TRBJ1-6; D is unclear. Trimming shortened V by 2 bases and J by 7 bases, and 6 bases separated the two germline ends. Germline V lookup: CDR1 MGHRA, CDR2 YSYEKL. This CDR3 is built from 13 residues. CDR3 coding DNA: TGCGCCAGCAGCCAAAAAGCAAATTCACCCCTCCACTTT. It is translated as CASSQKANSPLHF.

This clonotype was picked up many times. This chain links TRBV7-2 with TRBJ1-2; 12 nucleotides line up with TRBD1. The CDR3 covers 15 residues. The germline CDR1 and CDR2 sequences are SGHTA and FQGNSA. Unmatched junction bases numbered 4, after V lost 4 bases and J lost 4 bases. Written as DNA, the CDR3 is TGTGCCAGCAGCTCCGGGACAGGGGGCACCTATGGCTACACCTTC. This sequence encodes CASSSGTGGTYGYTF.

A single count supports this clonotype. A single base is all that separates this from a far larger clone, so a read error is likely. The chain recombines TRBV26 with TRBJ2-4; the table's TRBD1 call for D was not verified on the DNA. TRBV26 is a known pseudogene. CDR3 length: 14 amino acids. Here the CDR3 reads CVSSQPPGENIQYF. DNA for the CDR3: TGTGTCAGCAGCCAACCTCCAGGGGAAAACATTCAGTACTTC.

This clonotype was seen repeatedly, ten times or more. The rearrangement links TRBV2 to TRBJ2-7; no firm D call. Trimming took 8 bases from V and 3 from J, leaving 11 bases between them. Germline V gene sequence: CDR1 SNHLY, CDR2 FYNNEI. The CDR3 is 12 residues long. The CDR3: CASALWGYEQYF. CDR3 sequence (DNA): TGTGCCAGCGCCTTATGGGGCTACGAGCAGTACTTC.

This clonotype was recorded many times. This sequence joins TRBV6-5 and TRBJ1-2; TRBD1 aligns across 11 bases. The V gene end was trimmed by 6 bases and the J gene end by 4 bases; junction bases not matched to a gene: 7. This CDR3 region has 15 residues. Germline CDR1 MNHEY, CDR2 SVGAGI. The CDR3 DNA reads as TGTGCCAGCAGCGGAGGGACAGGGGGTGGCTATGGCTACACCTTC. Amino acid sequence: CASSGGTGGGYGYTF.

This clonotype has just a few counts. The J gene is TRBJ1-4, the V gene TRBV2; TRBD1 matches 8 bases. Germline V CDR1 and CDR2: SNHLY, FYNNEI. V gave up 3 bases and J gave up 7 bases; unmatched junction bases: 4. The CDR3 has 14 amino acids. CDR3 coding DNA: TGTGCCAGCAGTGAGACAGGGGAGGGTGAAAAACTGTTTTTT. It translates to CASSETGEGEKLFF. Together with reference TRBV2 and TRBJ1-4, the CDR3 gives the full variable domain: EPEVTQTPSHQVTQMGQEVILRCVPISNHLYFYWYRQILGQKVEFLVSFYNNEISEKSEIFDDQFSVERPDGSNFTLKIRSTKLEDSAMYFCASSETGEGEKLFFGSGTQLSVL.

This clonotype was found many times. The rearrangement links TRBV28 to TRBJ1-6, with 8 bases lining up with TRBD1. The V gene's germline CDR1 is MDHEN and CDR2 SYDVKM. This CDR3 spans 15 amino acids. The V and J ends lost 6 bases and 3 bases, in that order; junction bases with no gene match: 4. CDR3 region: CASRSGQGYNSPLHF. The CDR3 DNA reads TGTGCCAGCAGGAGCGGACAGGGCTATAATTCACCCCTCCACTTT.

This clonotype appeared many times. CDR3 loop: CASSLPLIPGLRTTGELFF. The CDR3 nucleotides read TGTGCCAGCAGTTTACCACTTATACCGGGACTACGAACGACCGGGGAGCTGTTTTTT. The V gene is TRBV28, the J gene TRBJ2-2, with 7 bases matching TRBD2. J was trimmed by 5 bases and V by 2 bases; bases with no gene match: 17. The CDR3 is 19 residues long. CDR1 is MDHEN, CDR2 SYDVKM, per germline.

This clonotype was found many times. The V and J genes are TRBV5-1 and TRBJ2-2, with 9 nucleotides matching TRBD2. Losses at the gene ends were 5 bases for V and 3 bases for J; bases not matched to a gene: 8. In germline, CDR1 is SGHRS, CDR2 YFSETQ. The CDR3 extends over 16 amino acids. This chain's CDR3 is CASREIAGADTGELFF. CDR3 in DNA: TGCGCCAGCAGGGAAATAGCGGGAGCGGACACCGGGGAGCTGTTTTTT.

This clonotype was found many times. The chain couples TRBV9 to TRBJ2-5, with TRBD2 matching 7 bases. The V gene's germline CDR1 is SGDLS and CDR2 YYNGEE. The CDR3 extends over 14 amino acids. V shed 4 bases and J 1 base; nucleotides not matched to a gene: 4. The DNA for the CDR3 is TGTGCCAGCAGCCCCGTAGCGGGCCAAGAGACCCAGTACTTC. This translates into CASSPVAGQETQYF.

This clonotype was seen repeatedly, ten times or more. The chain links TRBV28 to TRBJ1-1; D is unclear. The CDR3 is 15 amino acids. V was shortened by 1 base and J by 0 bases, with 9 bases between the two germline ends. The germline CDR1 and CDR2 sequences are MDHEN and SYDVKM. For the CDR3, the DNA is TGTGCCAGCAGTTTATATCGGGTTGTGAACACTGAAGCTTTCTTT. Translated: CASSLYRVVNTEAFF.

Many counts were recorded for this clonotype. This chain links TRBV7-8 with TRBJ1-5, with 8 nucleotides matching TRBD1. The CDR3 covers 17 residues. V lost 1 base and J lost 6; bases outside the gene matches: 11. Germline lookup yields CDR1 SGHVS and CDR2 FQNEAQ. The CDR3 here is CASSLEGRGLRGQPQHF. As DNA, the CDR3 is TGTGCCAGCAGCTTAGAGGGCAGGGGGCTGAGAGGTCAGCCCCAGCATTTT. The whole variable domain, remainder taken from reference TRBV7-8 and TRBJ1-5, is GAGVSQSPRYKVAKRGQDVALRCDPISGHVSLFWYQQALGQGPEFLTYFQNEAQLDKSGLPSDRFFAERPEGSVSTLKIQRTQQEDSAVYLCASSLEGRGLRGQPQHFGDGTRLSIL.

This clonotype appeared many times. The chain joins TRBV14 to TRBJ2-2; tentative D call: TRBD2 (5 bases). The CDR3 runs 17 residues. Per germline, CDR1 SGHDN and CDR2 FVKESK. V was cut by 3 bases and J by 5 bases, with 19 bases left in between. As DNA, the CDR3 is TGTGCCAGCAGCCAGAAACGGGATGTGTGGGGAACCGGGGAGCTGTTTTTT. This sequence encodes CASSQKRDVWGTGELFF.

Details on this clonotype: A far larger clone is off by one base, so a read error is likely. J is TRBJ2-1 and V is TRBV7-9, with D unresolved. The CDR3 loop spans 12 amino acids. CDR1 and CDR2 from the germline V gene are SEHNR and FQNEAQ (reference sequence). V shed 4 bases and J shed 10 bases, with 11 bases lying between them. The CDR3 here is CASSSIPPEQFF. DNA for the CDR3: TGTGCCAGCAGCTCAATCCCCCCCGAGCAGTTCTTC.

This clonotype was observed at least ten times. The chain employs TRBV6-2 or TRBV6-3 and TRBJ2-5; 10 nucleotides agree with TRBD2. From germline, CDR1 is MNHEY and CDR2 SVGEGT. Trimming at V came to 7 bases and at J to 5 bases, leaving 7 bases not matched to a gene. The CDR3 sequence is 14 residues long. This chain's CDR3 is CASISGGAWETQYF. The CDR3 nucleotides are TGTGCCAGCATAAGCGGGGGGGCCTGGGAGACCCAGTACTTC.

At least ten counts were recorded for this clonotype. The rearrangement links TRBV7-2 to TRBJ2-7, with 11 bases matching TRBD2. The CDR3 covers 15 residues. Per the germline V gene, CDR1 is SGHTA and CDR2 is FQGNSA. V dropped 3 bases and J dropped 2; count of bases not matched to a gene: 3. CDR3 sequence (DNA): TGTGCCAGCAGCTTTAGCGGGGGGGAAACCTACGAGCAGTACTTC. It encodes CASSFSGGETYEQYF.

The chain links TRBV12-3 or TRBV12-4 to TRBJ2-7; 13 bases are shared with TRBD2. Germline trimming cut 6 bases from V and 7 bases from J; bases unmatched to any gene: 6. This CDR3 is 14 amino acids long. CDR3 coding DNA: TGTGCCAGCAGGCGGACTAGCGGGAGTAGGGAGCAGTACTTC. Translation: CASRRTSGSREQYF.

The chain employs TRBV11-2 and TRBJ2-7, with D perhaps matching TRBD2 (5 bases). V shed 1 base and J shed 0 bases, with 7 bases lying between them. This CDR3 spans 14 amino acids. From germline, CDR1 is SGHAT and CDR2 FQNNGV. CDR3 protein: CASSLGSVSYEQYF. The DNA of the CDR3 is TGTGCCAGCAGCTTAGGTAGCGTCTCCTACGAGCAGTACTTC.

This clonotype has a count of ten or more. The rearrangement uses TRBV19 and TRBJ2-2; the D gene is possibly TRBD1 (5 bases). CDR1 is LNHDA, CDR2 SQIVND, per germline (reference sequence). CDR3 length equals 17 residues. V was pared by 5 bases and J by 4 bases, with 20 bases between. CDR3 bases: TGTGCCAGTAGTTCGGGTTACGGTTCAGGGCCCACCGGGGAGCTGTTTTTT. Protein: CASSSGYGSGPTGELFF.

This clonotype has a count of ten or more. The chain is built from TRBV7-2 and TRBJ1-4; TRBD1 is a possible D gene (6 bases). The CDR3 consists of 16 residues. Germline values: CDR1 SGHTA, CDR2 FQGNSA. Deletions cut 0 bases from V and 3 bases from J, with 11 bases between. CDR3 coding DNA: TGTGCCAGCAGCTTAGCGGGGGGGGGGCCTAATGAAAAACTGTTTTTT. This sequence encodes CASSLAGGGPNEKLFF.

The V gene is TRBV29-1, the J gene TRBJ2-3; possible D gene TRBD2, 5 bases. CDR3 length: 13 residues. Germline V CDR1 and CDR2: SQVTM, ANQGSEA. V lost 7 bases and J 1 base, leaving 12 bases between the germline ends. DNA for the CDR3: TGCAGCGCCCCGAAGGGAGGCACAGATACGCAGTATTTT. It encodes CSAPKGGTDTQYF.

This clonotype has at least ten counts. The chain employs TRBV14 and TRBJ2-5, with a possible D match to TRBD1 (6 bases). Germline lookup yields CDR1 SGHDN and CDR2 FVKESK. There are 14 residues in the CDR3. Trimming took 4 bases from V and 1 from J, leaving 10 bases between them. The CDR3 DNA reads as TGTGCCAGCAGCCCCGGACAGATCCAAGAGACCCAGTACTTC. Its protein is CASSPGQIQETQYF.

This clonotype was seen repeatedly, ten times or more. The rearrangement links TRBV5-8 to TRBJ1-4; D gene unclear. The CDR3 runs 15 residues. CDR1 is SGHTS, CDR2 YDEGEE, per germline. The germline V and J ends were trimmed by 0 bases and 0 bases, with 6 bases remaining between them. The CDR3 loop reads CASSLGSATNEKLFF. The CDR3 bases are TGTGCCAGCAGCTTGGGGTCGGCAACTAATGAAAAACTGTTTTTT.